The text below deals with one T cell receptor beta chain. Its antigen is as yet unknown. A CD45RA-negative memory subset and a CD45RA+ naive subset were separated from the CD4+ cells. This record belongs to a study of shared clonotypes between healthy human individuals. Whole-study context: Sampling drew on donors who were a couple of women and a few men aged 18 to 49. For every donor, three CD4 naive, three CD4 memory, two CD8 naive and one CD8 memory plates were used.

Study-wide results and limits: About 5% of naive CD4 clonotypes were shared across four donors.

Libraries were prepared by immunoSEQ multiplex PCR; TCRdb keeps only in-frame clonotypes and omits some of them. The sample lists 550,000 to 700,000 clones; roughly 72% were seen once. The V and J ends lost 4 bases and 4 bases, in that order; junction bases with no gene match: 12. Germline V lookup: CDR1 SGHTA, CDR2 FQGNSA. The CDR3 is 16 amino acids. The chain combines TRBV7-2 with TRBJ2-5, with 7 bases identical to TRBD2. The sequence derives from a woman aged 25 to 39 in good health. Sequences were obtained from memory CD4+ T cells sorted from blood. Sample subset: CD45RA-negative fraction. The CDR3 loop is CASSYQASGGGETQYF. CDR3 nucleotide sequence: TGTGCCAGCAGCTACCAGGCTAGCGGTGGGGGAGAGACCCAGTACTTC.